This T cell receptor (beta chain) was documented in a study of blood T cell repertoires in COVID-19. Study-wide background: T cells, B-cell-depleted T cells, or PBMCs provided the cDNA or gDNA that served as material.

Trimming cost V 6 bases and J 1 base, with 9 bases left between them. The V gene's germline CDR1 is LNHDA and CDR2 SQIVND (reference sequence). The CDR3 totals 14 residues. As originally analysed: Using reference gene primer amplification, nucleated cell counts were estimated. Using immunoSEQ multiplex PCR, the repertoire was profiled, and TCRdb retains in-frame clones only, with some absent. V, J and clone size reflect that table, while D and trimming were determined from the DNA. The sample includes 90,000 to 120,000 clones, about three quarters of them seen just once. The sample was peripheral blood. This TCR came from a man between 70 and 80 years old with acute or convalescent COVID-19. The chain is built from TRBV19 and TRBJ2-2; TRBD1 might be the D (6 bases). Written as DNA, the CDR3 is TGTGCCAGTAGGCGGACAGAGAACACCGGGGAGCTGTTTTTT. Its translation is CASRRTENTGELFF.